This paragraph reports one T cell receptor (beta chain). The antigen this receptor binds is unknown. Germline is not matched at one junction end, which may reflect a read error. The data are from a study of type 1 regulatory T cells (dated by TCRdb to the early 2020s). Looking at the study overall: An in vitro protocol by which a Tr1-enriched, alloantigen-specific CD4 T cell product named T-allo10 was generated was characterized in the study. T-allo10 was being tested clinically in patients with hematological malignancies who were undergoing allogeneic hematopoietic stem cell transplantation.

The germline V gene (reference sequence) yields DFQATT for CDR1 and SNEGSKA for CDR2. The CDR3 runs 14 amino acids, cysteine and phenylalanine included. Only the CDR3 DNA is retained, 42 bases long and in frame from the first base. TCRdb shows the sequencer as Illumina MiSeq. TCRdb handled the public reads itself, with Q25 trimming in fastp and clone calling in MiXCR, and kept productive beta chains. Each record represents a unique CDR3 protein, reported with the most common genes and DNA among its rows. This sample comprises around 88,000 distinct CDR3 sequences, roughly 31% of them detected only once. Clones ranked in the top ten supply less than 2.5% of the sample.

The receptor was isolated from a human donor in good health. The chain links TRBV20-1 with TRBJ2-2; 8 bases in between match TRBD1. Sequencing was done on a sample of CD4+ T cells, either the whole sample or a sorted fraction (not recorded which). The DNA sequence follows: TGCAGTGCTACTCCAGGGGGCGCGACCGGGGGGCTGTTTTTT. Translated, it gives CSATPGGATGGLFF.